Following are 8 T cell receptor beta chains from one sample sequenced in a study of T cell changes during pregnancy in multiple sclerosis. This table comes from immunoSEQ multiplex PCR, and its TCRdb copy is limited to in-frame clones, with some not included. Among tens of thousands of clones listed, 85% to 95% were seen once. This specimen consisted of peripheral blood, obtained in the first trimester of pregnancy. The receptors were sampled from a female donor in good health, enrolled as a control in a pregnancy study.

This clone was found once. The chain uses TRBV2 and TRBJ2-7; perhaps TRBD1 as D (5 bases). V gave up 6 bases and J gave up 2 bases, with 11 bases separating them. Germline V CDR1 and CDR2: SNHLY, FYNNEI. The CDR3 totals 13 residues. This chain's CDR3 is CASRGPGPYEQYF. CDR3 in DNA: TGTGCCAGCAGGGGGCCAGGACCCTACGAGCAGTACTTC.

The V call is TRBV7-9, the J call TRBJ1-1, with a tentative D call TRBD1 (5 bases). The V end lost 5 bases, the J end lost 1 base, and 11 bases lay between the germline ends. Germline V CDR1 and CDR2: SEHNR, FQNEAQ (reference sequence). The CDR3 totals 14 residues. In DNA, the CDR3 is TGTGCCAGCAGCACCGAAACAGGGAACACTGAAGCTTTCTTT. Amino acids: CASSTETGNTEAFF.

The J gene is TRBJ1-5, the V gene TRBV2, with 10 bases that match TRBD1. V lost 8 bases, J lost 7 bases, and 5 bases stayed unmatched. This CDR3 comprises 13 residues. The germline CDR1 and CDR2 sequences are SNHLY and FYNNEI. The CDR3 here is CASGQGGNQPQHF. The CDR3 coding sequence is TGTGCCAGCGGACAGGGGGGGAACCAGCCCCAGCATTTT.

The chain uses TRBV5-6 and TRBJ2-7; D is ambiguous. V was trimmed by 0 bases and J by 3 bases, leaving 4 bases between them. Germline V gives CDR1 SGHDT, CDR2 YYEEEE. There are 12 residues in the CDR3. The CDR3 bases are TGTGCCAGCAGCTTGGGACACTACGAGCAGTACTTC. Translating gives CASSLGHYEQYF. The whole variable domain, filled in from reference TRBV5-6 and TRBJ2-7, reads DAGVTQSPTHLIKTRGQQVTLRCSPKSGHDTVSWYQQALGQGPQFIFQYYEEEERQRGNFPDRFSGHQFPNYSSELNVNALLLGDSALYLCASSLGHYEQYFGPGTRLTVT.

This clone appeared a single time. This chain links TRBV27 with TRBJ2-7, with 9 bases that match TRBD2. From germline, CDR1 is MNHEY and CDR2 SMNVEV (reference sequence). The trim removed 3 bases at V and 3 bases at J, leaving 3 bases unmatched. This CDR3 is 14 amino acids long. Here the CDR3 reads CASSFGRGGYEQYF. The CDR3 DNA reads TGTGCCAGCAGTTTTGGGCGGGGGGGCTACGAGCAGTACTTC.

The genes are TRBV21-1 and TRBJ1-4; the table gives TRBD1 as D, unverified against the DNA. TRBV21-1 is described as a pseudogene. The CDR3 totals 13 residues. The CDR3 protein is CASSNDSNEKLFF. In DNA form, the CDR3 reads TGTGCCAGCAGCAACGACAGTAATGAAAAACTGTTTTTT.

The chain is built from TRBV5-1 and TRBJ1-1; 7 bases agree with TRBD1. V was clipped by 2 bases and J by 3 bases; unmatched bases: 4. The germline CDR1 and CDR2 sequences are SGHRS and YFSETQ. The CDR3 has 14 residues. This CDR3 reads CASSLEGGYTEAFF. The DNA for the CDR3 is TGCGCCAGCAGCTTAGAAGGGGGCTACACTGAAGCTTTCTTT.

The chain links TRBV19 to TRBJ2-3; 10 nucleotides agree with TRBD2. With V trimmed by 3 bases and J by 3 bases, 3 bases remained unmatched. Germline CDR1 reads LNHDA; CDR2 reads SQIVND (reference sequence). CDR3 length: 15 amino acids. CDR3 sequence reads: CASSIVAGGTDTQYF. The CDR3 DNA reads TGTGCCAGTAGTATTGTAGCGGGGGGAACAGATACGCAGTATTTT.